Listed below are T cell receptor beta chains from one sample, sequenced in a study of T cells in localized non-small cell lung cancer. Here immunoSEQ multiplex PCR was the method, and the copy in TCRdb shows in-frame clones only, minus some. The table records roughly 40,000 clones, around 83% of them present only once. The sequenced sample was PBMCs, obtained before any cancer treatment. The receptors originated from a man aged 40 to 69 with stage II lung adenocarcinoma. Both conserved end residues are part of each CDR3. Each record gives: J gene, V gene, D gene, clone size, CDR3 protein, CDR3 DNA. D genes are given only for firm matches. Size values are once, few and many counts, or a class for expanded clones, and some rows have none.

TRBJ2-1 TRBV28 NA NA CASSSTGRRNEQFF TGTGCCAGCAGTTCTACGGGACGCCGGAATGAGCAGTTCTTC
TRBJ2-7 TRBV5-1 NA once CASKVGTSYEQYF TGCGCCAGCAAGGTCGGCACCTCCTACGAGCAGTACTTC
TRBJ2-1 TRBV5-5 NA NA CASSLSFGGALYEQFF TGTGCCAGCAGCTTGTCGTTCGGGGGCGCATTATATGAGCAGTTCTTC
TRBJ2-3 TRBV6-6 NA NA CASSSSASRTDTQYF TGTGCCAGCAGTTCCTCGGCCTCTCGCACAGATACGCAGTATTTT
TRBJ2-5 TRBV19 TRBD1 NA CASSLGQGQETQYF TGTGCCAGTAGTCTCGGACAGGGACAAGAGACCCAGTACTTC
TRBJ1-5 TRBV2 NA NA CASSANRHQPQHF TGTGCCAGCAGTGCTAACAGACACCAGCCCCAGCATTTT
TRBJ2-1 TRBV27 NA few CASSFVSGTSYNEQFF TGTGCCAGCAGTTTTGTTAGCGGTACTTCCTACAATGAGCAGTTCTTC
TRBJ2-1 TRBV5-4 TRBD1 NA CASSTGQGVYNEQFF TGTGCCAGCAGCACCGGACAGGGTGTATACAATGAGCAGTTCTTC
TRBJ2-7 TRBV27 NA NA CASSLSGGVSGEQYF TGTGCCAGCAGTTTATCTGGGGGCGTATCGGGCGAGCAGTACTTC
TRBJ2-1 TRBV11-3 NA NA CASSLGGGPYNEQFF TGTGCCAGCAGCTTAGGAGGGGGACCCTACAATGAGCAGTTCTTC
TRBJ2-5 TRBV5-4 TRBD2 NA CASSWRDYQETQYF TGTGCCAGCAGCTGGCGGGACTATCAAGAGACCCAGTACTTC
TRBJ1-1 TRBV5-6 NA NA CASSLGTFQQTEAFF TGTGCCAGCAGCTTGGGGACCTTCCAGCAGACTGAAGCTTTCTTT
TRBJ2-7 TRBV6-5 TRBD2 NA CASLAGGDEQYF TGTGCCAGCTTGGCGGGAGGAGACGAGCAGTACTTC
TRBJ2-6 TRBV5-1 NA NA CASSFHRESRSGANVLTF TGCGCCAGCAGCTTTCACAGGGAATCCCGCTCTGGGGCCAACGTCCTGACTTTC
TRBJ1-2 TRBV6-1 NA NA CASSGPRQSYGYTF TGTGCCAGCAGTGGACCCCGACAGAGTTATGGCTACACCTTC
TRBJ2-7 TRBV15 TRBD1 NA CATSRDRGRGSYEQYF TGTGCCACCAGCAGAGATAGGGGCAGGGGGTCCTACGAGCAGTACTTC
TRBJ1-1 TRBV7-2 NA once CASSSTLMNTEAFF TGTGCCAGCAGCTCGACGCTTATGAACACTGAAGCTTTCTTT
TRBJ2-3 TRBV19 TRBD2 NA CASKGARGGFEVDTQYF TGTGCCAGTAAGGGTGCTCGCGGGGGGTTCGAGGTAGATACGCAGTATTTT
TRBJ2-1 TRBV7-3 TRBD2 few CASSLLAGDNEQFF TGTGCCAGCAGCCTACTAGCGGGAGACAATGAGCAGTTCTTC
TRBJ1-6 TRBV28 TRBD1 NA CASSSLDRVKDSPLHF TGTGCCAGCAGTTCCCTCGACAGGGTCAAAGATTCACCCCTCCACTTT
TRBJ1-1 TRBV21-1 NA NA CASSKPPGANEAFF TGTGCCAGCAGCAAACCACCAGGGGCAAATGAAGCTTTCTTT
TRBJ2-3 TRBV7-9 TRBD1 NA CASSLGDSPTDTQYF TGTGCCAGCAGCCTAGGGGACAGCCCAACAGATACGCAGTATTTT
TRBJ2-7 TRBV15 NA NA CATSRLLFYEQYF TGTGCCACCAGCAGACTTCTATTCTACGAGCAGTACTTC
TRBJ2-5 TRBV7-9 TRBD1 NA CASRWTGGENPETQYF TGTGCCAGCAGGTGGACAGGGGGCGAAAATCCGGAGACCCAGTACTTC
TRBJ1-1 TRBV4-3 NA NA CASSQAKDTEAFF TGCGCCAGCAGCCAAGCCAAGGACACTGAAGCTTTCTTT
TRBJ2-7 TRBV4-3 NA once CASSQVPYSSYEQYF TGCGCCAGCAGCCAGGTTCCTTATAGCTCCTACGAGCAGTACTTC
TRBJ1-1 TRBV14 NA NA CASSQGGRREAFF TGTGCCAGCAGCCAAGGGGGTCGCAGAGAAGCTTTCTTT
TRBJ2-1 TRBV10-3 TRBD2 NA CAISEGTSYEQFF TGTGCCATCAGTGAGGGGACTAGTTATGAGCAGTTCTTC
TRBJ2-1 TRBV7-8 NA NA CASSLVPGRYNEQFF TGTGCCAGCAGCTTAGTACCAGGACGATACAATGAGCAGTTCTTC
TRBJ2-1 TRBV5-1 TRBD1 once CASGTSDRSSYNEQFF TGCGCCAGCGGTACCTCGGACAGGAGCTCCTACAATGAGCAGTTCTTC
TRBJ1-6 TRBV4-1 NA few CASSQGGSPLHF TGCGCCAGCAGCCAGGGTGGTTCACCCCTCCACTTT
TRBJ2-3 TRBV9 NA NA CASSVVTGVADTQYF TGTGCCAGCAGCGTAGTTACGGGAGTGGCAGATACGCAGTATTTT
TRBJ1-6 TRBV5-1 NA NA CASSLDTGLSGSPLHF TGCGCCAGCAGCTTGGACACCGGTCTCTCTGGATCACCCCTCCACTTT
TRBJ2-7 TRBV28 TRBD1 NA CASQDRGLTYEQYF TGTGCCAGCCAAGACAGGGGACTCACCTACGAGCAGTACTTC
TRBJ2-7 TRBV6-5 NA NA CASSYTYEQYF TGTGCCAGCAGTTACACCTACGAGCAGTACTTC
TRBJ2-3 TRBV5-1 TRBD2 once CASSWRAGRTDTQYF TGCGCCAGCAGCTGGAGAGCGGGACGCACAGATACGCAGTATTTT
TRBJ2-5 TRBV19 NA NA CASSIDQETQYF TGTGCCAGTAGTATAGACCAAGAGACCCAGTACTTC
TRBJ2-5 TRBV7-8 TRBD2 NA CASSSRDGGAYQETQYF TGTGCCAGCAGCTCCAGAGACGGGGGGGCGTACCAAGAGACCCAGTACTTC
TRBJ2-5 TRBV19 NA NA CASTPSPYATETQYF TGTGCCAGTACCCCATCGCCATACGCTACAGAGACCCAGTACTTC
TRBJ2-1 TRBV6-5 TRBD2 NA CASSYRTSGGNEQFF TGTGCCAGCAGTTACCGGACTAGCGGGGGCAATGAGCAGTTCTTC
TRBJ2-3 TRBV5-1 NA once CASRWSGSSTDTQYF TGCGCCAGCAGATGGAGCGGGTCTAGCACAGATACGCAGTATTTT
TRBJ2-2 TRBV6-1 TRBD2 few CASSEAPPSGANTGELFF TGTGCCAGCAGTGAAGCCCCCCCTAGCGGAGCGAACACCGGGGAGCTGTTTTTT
TRBJ2-1 TRBV27 NA NA CASSLEGRLRRREQFF TGTGCCAGCAGTTTAGAGGGAAGACTCAGGCGGCGTGAGCAGTTCTTC
TRBJ1-6 TRBV30 NA NA CAWSGPRGPNSPLHF TGTGCCTGGAGTGGCCCCAGGGGCCCTAATTCACCCCTCCACTTT
TRBJ1-1 TRBV6-1 NA few CASSPGSAAGTEAFF TGTGCCAGCAGTCCAGGGAGCGCCGCGGGTACTGAAGCTTTCTTT
TRBJ1-5 TRBV6-1 TRBD1 NA CASSGSGTGNQPQHF TGTGCCAGCAGTGGATCTGGGACAGGGAATCAGCCCCAGCATTTT
TRBJ1-4 TRBV7-9 NA few CASSPPLGANEKLFF TGTGCCAGCAGCCCCCCGTTGGGGGCTAATGAAAAACTGTTTTTT
TRBJ2-7 TRBV2 NA NA CASSEEGQPYEQYF TGTGCCAGCAGTGAGGAGGGTCAACCCTACGAGCAGTACTTC
TRBJ1-1 TRBV7-9 TRBD1 NA CASRKGQGTGPAFF TGTGCCAGCAGAAAAGGACAGGGGACGGGGCCAGCTTTCTTT
TRBJ2-1 TRBV6-1 TRBD2 NA CASTWTSGSNNEQFF TGTGCCAGCACCTGGACTAGCGGGTCTAACAATGAGCAGTTCTTC
TRBJ1-1 TRBV2 TRBD1 NA CASSRSGGVELRTEAFF TGTGCCAGCAGTCGCTCAGGGGGTGTGGAGCTAAGAACTGAAGCTTTCTTT
TRBJ1-4 TRBV5-1 TRBD1 NA CASSLGTGGSNEKLFF TGCGCCAGCAGCTTGGGGACAGGTGGTTCTAATGAAAAACTGTTTTTT
TRBJ2-3 TRBV7-2 NA NA CASSLQDSPTDTQYF TGTGCCAGCAGCTTACAGGACTCCCCCACAGATACGCAGTATTTT
TRBJ2-5 TRBV11-2 TRBD1 NA CASSLGDSTWETQYF TGTGCCAGCAGCTTGGGGGACAGCACCTGGGAGACCCAGTACTTC
TRBJ2-7 TRBV5-5 NA once CASSFRLLDSYEQYF TGTGCCAGCAGCTTTCGTCTACTCGACTCCTACGAGCAGTACTTC
TRBJ1-4 TRBV7-9 NA NA CASSLGDEKLFF TGTGCCAGCAGCTTAGGTGACGAAAAACTGTTTTTT
TRBJ1-5 TRBV18 NA NA CASSPDSSNQPQHF TGTGCCAGCTCACCGGACAGTAGCAATCAGCCCCAGCATTTT